These 30 T cell receptor beta chains share one sample of origin, sequenced in a study of blood T cell repertoires in COVID-19 (dated by TCRdb to 2018 to 2021). Libraries were made using the immunoSEQ multiplex PCR assay. TCRdb took over this immuneACCESS table, retaining in-frame rearrangements with V and J assigned. Such tables are incomplete; in checked studies, under half of the missing clones stem from an unresolved V gene, and the remainder is unexplained. This sample is represented by fewer than 200,000 clones; more than 75% of them were singletons. The ten largest clones capture roughly 5.5% of the sample. Sequencing was done on a sample of peripheral blood. The receptors were gathered from a man aged 40-49 years with active or convalescent COVID-19.

J is TRBJ2-1 and V is TRBV5-4; 8 bases map to TRBD2. The germline V gene has CDR1 SGHNT and CDR2 YYREEE (reference sequence). The CDR3 has 14 residues. The ends lost 3 bases at V and 2 bases at J; junction bases unmatched: 1. CDR3 loop: CASSSGLAYNEQFF. DNA of the CDR3: TGTGCCAGCAGCTCGGGACTAGCCTACAATGAGCAGTTCTTC. Full variable domain (rest looked up from reference TRBV5-4 and TRBJ2-1): ETGVTQSPTHLIKTRGQQVTLRCSSQSGHNTVSWYQQALGQGPQFIFQYYREEENGRGNFPPRFSGLQFPNYSSELNVNALELDDSALYLCASSSGLAYNEQFFGPGTRLTVL.

The chain employs TRBV5-1 and TRBJ2-1, with a weak D call TRBD1 (6 bases). Germline V lookup: CDR1 SGHRS, CDR2 YFSETQ. Trimming cost V 4 bases and J 6 bases, with 11 bases left between them. The CDR3 runs 13 residues. As DNA, the CDR3 is TGCGCCAGCAGCCCTGACAGGTTCAATGAGCAGTTCTTC. Its protein is CASSPDRFNEQFF.

V gene TRBV2 combines with J gene TRBJ1-5; a possible D gene is TRBD1 (6 bases). The CDR3 spans 15 residues. Trimming cost V 4 bases and J 0 bases, with 10 bases left between them. The germline V gene encodes CDR1 SNHLY and CDR2 FYNNEI. CDR3 DNA: TGTGCCAGCAGTGGGGGGGGCCGTAGCAATCAGCCCCAGCATTTT. This sequence encodes CASSGGGRSNQPQHF.

The chain has TRBV11-2 and TRBJ1-4; D is perhaps TRBD1 (5 bases). V lost 3 bases, J lost 7 bases, and 15 bases lay in between. This CDR3 spans 15 amino acids. From germline, CDR1 is SGHAT and CDR2 FQNNGV. CDR3 sequence reads: CASSFLGRDGEKLFF. The CDR3 nucleotides read TGTGCCAGCAGCTTTTTGGGCAGGGATGGTGAAAAACTGTTTTTT.

The chain recombines TRBV28 with TRBJ1-4; a possible D gene is TRBD1 (5 bases). The CDR3 totals 14 residues. Trimming shortened V by 3 bases and J by 4 bases, and 9 bases separated the two germline ends. The V gene's germline CDR1 is MDHEN and CDR2 SYDVKM. This CDR3 reads CASSFLDINEKLFF. The CDR3 nucleotides read TGTGCCAGCAGTTTTCTGGACATTAATGAAAAACTGTTTTTT.

CDR3 amino acids: CASSPALAGGPNEQFF. CDR3 coding DNA: TGCGCCAGCAGCCCGGCGCTAGCGGGAGGGCCCAATGAGCAGTTCTTC. The V and J genes are TRBV5-1 and TRBJ2-1, with 12 positions matching TRBD2. After removal of 4 bases from V and 6 bases from J, the junction contained 8 bases not matched to a gene. Germline lookup yields CDR1 SGHRS and CDR2 YFSETQ. The CDR3 runs 16 residues.

The rearrangement joins TRBV19 to TRBJ1-3; the match to TRBD1 covers 7 bases. After removal of 2 bases from V and 7 bases from J, the junction contained 17 bases not matched to a gene. CDR1 is LNHDA and CDR2 is SQIVND in the germline V gene (reference sequence). CDR3 length equals 18 residues. The CDR3 loop reads CASSIIPWTGEIGNTIYF. The CDR3 DNA reads TGTGCCAGTAGTATAATCCCTTGGACAGGCGAAATCGGGAACACCATATATTTT.

The V and J genes are TRBV6-2 or TRBV6-3 and TRBJ1-6; weak D call: TRBD1 (5 bases). The CDR3 contains 18 residues. Trimming removed 4 bases at V and 0 bases at J, with 16 bases between. Looked up from germline, CDR1 is MNHEY and CDR2 is SVGEGT. The CDR3 reads CASSFEPDSSSYNSPLHF. For the CDR3, the DNA is TGTGCCAGCAGTTTCGAACCTGACAGCAGCTCCTATAATTCACCCCTCCACTTT.

This chain joins TRBV19 and TRBJ2-1; a possible D gene is TRBD1 (7 bases). CDR1 is LNHDA, CDR2 SQIVND, per germline (reference sequence). Trimming stripped 0 bases from V and 10 bases from J, with 22 bases between. This CDR3 has 17 amino acids. DNA for the CDR3: TGTGCCAGTAGTATAGATGGGCGACAGGGACTGTACCTCGAGCAGTTCTTC. It translates to CASSIDGRQGLYLEQFF.

The rearrangement uses TRBV7-9 and TRBJ2-7; D possibly corresponds to TRBD1 (6 bases). Per the germline V gene, CDR1 is SEHNR and CDR2 is FQNEAQ (reference sequence). The CDR3 is 14 residues long. The V end lost 5 bases, the J end lost 2 bases, and 13 bases lay between the germline ends. The CDR3 sequence is CASSPPGAPYEQYF. In DNA form, the CDR3 reads TGTGCCAGCAGCCCCCCAGGGGCCCCCTACGAGCAGTACTTC.

V and J are TRBV19 and TRBJ2-3; possible D gene TRBD1, 5 bases. CDR1 is LNHDA, CDR2 SQIVND, per germline (reference sequence). This CDR3 spans 14 amino acids. V dropped 0 bases and J dropped 8 bases, with 12 bases sitting between them. The chain's CDR3 is CASSIEGLLGTQYF. The DNA of the CDR3 is TGTGCCAGTAGTATAGAGGGGCTACTGGGTACGCAGTATTTT.

CDR3 in DNA: TGTGCCAGCAGGGAATCCCGGGACAGGGAGCCTGAGCAGTTCTTC. Translating gives CASRESRDREPEQFF. The chain couples TRBV2 to TRBJ2-1, with TRBD1 matching 9 bases. The CDR3 runs 15 residues. Germline CDR1 SNHLY, CDR2 FYNNEI. Unmatched junction bases numbered 12, after V lost 6 bases and J lost 9 bases.

The chain employs TRBV15 and TRBJ1-5; 12 bases agree with TRBD1. V lost 1 base and J lost 5; bases outside the gene matches: 12. Per germline, CDR1 LNHNV and CDR2 YYDKDF (reference sequence). The CDR3 covers 19 residues. The CDR3 here is CATSRAGTGGDLVHQPQHF. The CDR3 nucleotides are TGTGCCACCAGCAGAGCCGGGACAGGGGGCGATTTGGTCCATCAGCCCCAGCATTTT.

The rearrangement links TRBV9 to TRBJ2-2; the match to TRBD1 covers 7 bases. Per the germline V gene, CDR1 is SGDLS and CDR2 is YYNGEE. V trimming: 1 base; J trimming: 6 bases; junction bases outside the gene matches: 12. This CDR3 region has 17 residues. The chain's CDR3 is CASSVYLGTVQAGELFF. The CDR3 DNA is TGTGCCAGCAGCGTATATCTCGGGACAGTTCAGGCCGGGGAGCTGTTTTTT.

The chain is built from TRBV7-2 and TRBJ1-5; 7 bases agree with TRBD1. V shed 3 bases, J shed 3 bases, and the junction held 5 bases outside the gene matches. The CDR3 length is 15 residues. The germline gives CDR1 SGHTA, CDR2 FQGNSA. CDR3 residues: CASSFLQGPNQPQHF. The CDR3, as DNA: TGTGCCAGCAGCTTTTTACAGGGGCCCAATCAGCCCCAGCATTTT.

The chain is built from TRBV19 and TRBJ1-5, with unresolved D. The CDR3 totals 14 residues. Germline V gene sequence: CDR1 LNHDA, CDR2 SQIVND (reference sequence). V lost 0 bases, J lost 9 bases, and 12 bases lay in between. CDR3: CASSIEGYRGPQHF. CDR3 bases: TGTGCCAGTAGTATAGAAGGGTACCGGGGGCCCCAGCATTTT. Combining the CDR3 with reference TRBV19 and TRBJ1-5 gives the whole variable domain DGGITQSPKYLFRKEGQNVTLSCEQNLNHDAMYWYRQDPGQGLRLIYYSQIVNDFQKGDIAEGYSVSREKKESFPLTVTSAQKNPTAFYLCASSIEGYRGPQHFGDGTRLSIL.

The chain couples TRBV29-1 to TRBJ2-5; 11 bases are shared with TRBD2. Germline trimming cut 2 bases from V and 7 bases from J; bases unmatched to any gene: 6. CDR1 and CDR2 (germline): SQVTM, ANQGSEA. CDR3 length: 14 residues. In DNA, the CDR3 is TGCAGCGTTGAACCTAGCGGGAGGAGAGGGACCCAGTACTTC. It codes for CSVEPSGRRGTQYF.

The rearrangement joins TRBV7-9 to TRBJ1-4; 8 nucleotides line up with TRBD1. CDR3 length: 15 residues. V shed 1 base, J shed 7 bases, and the junction held 5 bases outside the gene matches. Germline V CDR1 and CDR2: SEHNR, FQNEAQ (reference sequence). CDR3 sequence reads: CASSLGSGGGEKLFF. CDR3 in DNA: TGTGCCAGCAGCTTAGGTTCAGGGGGCGGTGAAAAACTGTTTTTT.

V gene TRBV6-5 combines with J gene TRBJ1-2; D may be TRBD1 (5 bases). The germline gives CDR1 MNHEY, CDR2 SVGAGI. CDR3 length: 15 residues. The V and J ends lost 6 bases and 5 bases respectively, with 19 bases between them. CDR3: CASRQILGGTYGYTF. CDR3 nucleotide sequence: TGTGCCAGCAGGCAGATTCTGGGGGGGACTTATGGCTACACCTTC.

The rearrangement links TRBV28 to TRBJ1-5; TRBD1 is a possible D gene (5 bases). V was trimmed by 2 bases and J by 0 bases, leaving 11 bases between them. The V gene's germline CDR1 is MDHEN and CDR2 SYDVKM. This CDR3 has 16 residues. This CDR3 reads CASSLMAGNSNQPQHF. The DNA for the CDR3 is TGTGCCAGCAGTTTAATGGCAGGGAATAGCAATCAGCCCCAGCATTTT.

The gene calls are TRBV5-1 and TRBJ1-4; TRBD1 matches at 8 bases. The germline V gene has CDR1 SGHRS and CDR2 YFSETQ. J gave up 7 bases and V 5 bases, and 7 bases lay outside the gene matches. The CDR3 runs to 14 residues. This CDR3 reads CASSLGTGSEKLFF. In nucleotides, the CDR3 is TGCGCCAGCAGTTTAGGGACAGGTTCTGAAAAACTGTTTTTT.

The chain has TRBV5-1 and TRBJ2-4, with 7 positions matching TRBD1. CDR1 SGHRS and CDR2 YFSETQ come from the germline V gene. J gave up 0 bases and V 1 base, and 22 bases lay outside the gene matches. This CDR3 is 22 amino acids long. CDR3 nucleotides: TGCGCCAGCAGCTTGTCACTCTTCTCCGGGACAGAATCGAGAGTAGCCAAAAACATTCAGTACTTC. This codes for CASSLSLFSGTESRVAKNIQYF.

V usage is TRBV5-4 and J usage is TRBJ2-7, with 7 bases fitting TRBD2. This CDR3 is 15 amino acids long. After removal of 4 bases from V and 2 bases from J, the junction contained 9 bases not matched to a gene. Germline CDR1 is SGHNT and CDR2 is YYREEE (reference sequence). CDR3 loop: CASSPSGGGPYEQYF. The CDR3 coding sequence is TGTGCCAGCAGCCCGTCCGGCGGGGGACCCTACGAGCAGTACTTC.

The chain employs TRBV27 and TRBJ2-3; a weak D match, TRBD1 (6 bases). The ends were cut back, 6 bases at V and 0 bases at J, with 13 bases in the middle. The CDR3 is made up of 15 amino acids. Germline V CDR1 and CDR2: MNHEY, SMNVEV (reference sequence). CDR3 residues: CASSLQGASTDTQYF. The CDR3 DNA reads as TGTGCCAGCAGCCTACAGGGAGCTAGCACAGATACGCAGTATTTT.

This CDR3 reads CAIRWAGTPYNEQFF. The CDR3 region has the DNA TGTGCCATCCGGTGGGCGGGAACCCCCTACAATGAGCAGTTCTTC. This rearrangement joins TRBV10-3 to TRBJ2-1, with a possible D match to TRBD2 (6 bases). Germline loops: CDR1 ENHRY, CDR2 SYGVKD. CDR3 size: 15 residues. V lost 8 bases, J lost 2 bases, and 16 bases lay in between.

The chain joins TRBV19 to TRBJ2-1; TRBD2 agrees at 11 bases. The V gene's germline CDR1 is LNHDA and CDR2 SQIVND (reference sequence). The CDR3 has 18 amino acids. Germline trimming cut 3 bases from V and 1 base from J; bases unmatched to any gene: 8. CDR3 bases: TGTGCCAGTAGTATGAGTAGCGGGGGGGCCTCTTCCTACAATGAGCAGTTCTTC. It is translated as CASSMSSGGASSYNEQFF.

V gene TRBV4-3 combines with J gene TRBJ2-1, with TRBD1 matching over 7 bases. V shed 4 bases, J shed 3 bases, and the junction held 3 bases outside the gene matches. This CDR3 has 14 residues. CDR1 is LGHNA, CDR2 YSLEER, per germline. CDR3 region: CASSPGQYYNEQFF. Written as DNA, the CDR3 is TGCGCCAGCAGCCCGGGACAGTACTACAATGAGCAGTTCTTC.

This rearrangement joins TRBV24-1 to TRBJ2-1, with 14 nucleotides matching TRBD2. Trimming removed 7 bases from V and 8 bases from J; junction bases left unmatched: 9. CDR1 and CDR2 (germline): KGHDR, SFDVKD. This CDR3 is 16 amino acids long. CDR3 amino acids: CATSAGLAGVVYEQFF. The CDR3, as DNA: TGTGCCACCAGCGCGGGACTAGCGGGAGTTGTCTATGAGCAGTTCTTC.

This clone was found a few times. The V and J genes are TRBV5-1 and TRBJ2-7; a weak D match, TRBD1 (6 bases). The CDR3 totals 14 residues. Germline lookup yields CDR1 SGHRS and CDR2 YFSETQ. The V and J ends lost 4 bases and 1 base respectively, with 12 bases between them. The CDR3 bases are TGCGCCAGCAGCGTACGGACAGAGTCCTACGAGCAGTACTTC. It translates to CASSVRTESYEQYF.

The chain carries TRBV12-2 and TRBJ2-7; the table's D call TRBD1 went unverified against the DNA. TRBV12-2 is given as a pseudogene. The CDR3 loop spans 14 amino acids. CDR3 nucleotides: TGTGCAAGTCGCTTCCGGGACAGAGGCTCCGAGCAGTACTTC. Its translation: CASRFRDRGSEQYF.